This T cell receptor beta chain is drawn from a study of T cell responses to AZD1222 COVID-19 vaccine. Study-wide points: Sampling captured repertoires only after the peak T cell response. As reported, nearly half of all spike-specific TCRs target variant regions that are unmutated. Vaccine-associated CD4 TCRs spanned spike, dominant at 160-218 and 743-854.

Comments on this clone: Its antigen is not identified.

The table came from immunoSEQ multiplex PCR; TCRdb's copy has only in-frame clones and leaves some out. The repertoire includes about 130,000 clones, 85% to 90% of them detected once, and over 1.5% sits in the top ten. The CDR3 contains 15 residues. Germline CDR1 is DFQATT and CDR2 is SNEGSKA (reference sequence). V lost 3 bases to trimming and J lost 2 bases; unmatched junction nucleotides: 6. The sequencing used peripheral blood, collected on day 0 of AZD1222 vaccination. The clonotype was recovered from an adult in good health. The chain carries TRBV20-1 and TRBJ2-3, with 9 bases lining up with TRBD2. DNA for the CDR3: TGCAGTGCTAGTAGTAGCGGGGGCCACACAGATACGCAGTATTTT. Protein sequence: CSASSSGGHTDTQYF.